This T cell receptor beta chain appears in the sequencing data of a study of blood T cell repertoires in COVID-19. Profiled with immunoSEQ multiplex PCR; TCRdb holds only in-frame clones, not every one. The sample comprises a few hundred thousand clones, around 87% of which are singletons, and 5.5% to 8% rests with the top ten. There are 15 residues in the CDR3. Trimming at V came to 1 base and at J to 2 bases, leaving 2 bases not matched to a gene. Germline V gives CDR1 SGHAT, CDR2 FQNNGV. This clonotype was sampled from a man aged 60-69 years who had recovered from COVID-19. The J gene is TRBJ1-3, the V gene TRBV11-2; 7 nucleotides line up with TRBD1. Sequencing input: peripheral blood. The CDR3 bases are TGTGCCAGCAGCTTAGTAGGGACAGCTGGAAACACCATATATTTT. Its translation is CASSLVGTAGNTIYF.